A single sample gave rise to the 17 T cell receptor beta chains below, sequenced in a study of T cells after yellow fever vaccination. Each CDR3 protein gets one entry after TCRdb re-called the 5' RACE reads with MiXCR. The data show some 120,000 distinct CDR3 sequences, more than 6% seen once. This material consisted of CD4+ T cells sorted from PBMCs, taken more than 8 days after the first yellow fever vaccination. These receptor sequences come from a man aged 18-30 years who received the YFV17D yellow fever vaccine.

The chain combines TRBV4-1 with TRBJ2-5; 8 bases agree with TRBD1. Germline values: CDR1 MGHRA, CDR2 YSYEKL. The ends lost 4 bases at V and 6 bases at J; junction bases unmatched: 4. CDR3 length: 13 amino acids. CDR3 sequence: CASSPDRDKTQYF. The DNA for the CDR3 is TGCGCCAGCAGCCCGGACAGGGACAAGACCCAGTACTTC.

This clonotype has a count of ten or more. V is TRBV7-9 and J is TRBJ1-4, with D perhaps TRBD1 (5 bases). There are 12 residues in the CDR3. Germline V lookup: CDR1 SEHNR, CDR2 FQNEAQ (reference sequence). Deletions cut 5 bases from V and 8 bases from J, with 9 bases between. CDR3 in DNA: TGTGCCAGCAGCCCCCAGGGAGAAAAACTGTTTTTT. Residues: CASSPQGEKLFF.

The genes are TRBV11-2 and TRBJ1-1; weak D call: TRBD1 (5 bases). The CDR3 runs 15 residues. V was cut by 2 bases and J by 0 bases, with 10 bases left in between. Per the germline V gene, CDR1 is SGHAT and CDR2 is FQNNGV. The CDR3 protein is CASSLQGTLNTEAFF. Written as DNA, the CDR3 is TGTGCCAGCAGCTTACAGGGTACCTTGAACACTGAAGCTTTCTTT.

This clonotype was detected ten times or more. This chain links TRBV6-2 or TRBV6-3 with TRBJ1-1; D may be TRBD1 (5 bases). The CDR3 contains 14 residues. CDR1 MNHEY and CDR2 SVGEGT come from the germline V gene. V dropped 3 bases and J dropped 3 bases, with 11 bases sitting between them. CDR3 region: CASSYAGRDTEAFF. The CDR3 bases are TGTGCCAGCAGTTATGCAGGGAGAGACACTGAAGCTTTCTTT.

This clonotype has a count of ten or more. V and J are TRBV7-2 and TRBJ2-7, with a possible D match to TRBD1 (5 bases). The ends were cut back, 7 bases at V and 5 bases at J, with 21 bases in the middle. From germline, CDR1 is SGHTA and CDR2 FQGNSA. The CDR3 consists of 15 residues. The CDR3 DNA reads TGTGCCAGCACCGCAAGGGGCCTCCTGTTTGACGAGCAGTACTTC. Its translation is CASTARGLLFDEQYF.

This clonotype has at least ten counts. The V call is TRBV12-3 or TRBV12-4, the J call TRBJ2-5; no clear D. V dropped 7 bases and J dropped 5 bases, with 8 bases sitting between them. The CDR3 spans 11 residues. CDR3 bases: TGTGCCAGCACCCTGGGGGAGACCCAGTACTTC. It yields the protein CASTLGETQYF.

This clonotype was detected only a few times. The rearrangement joins TRBV19 to TRBJ2-3; TRBD1 matches 9 bases. V was clipped by 7 bases and J by 2 bases; unmatched bases: 10. Germline V gives CDR1 LNHDA, CDR2 SQIVND (reference sequence). This CDR3 is 16 amino acids long. In nucleotides, the CDR3 is TGTGCCAGTACCCTACCGGGACAGGGATACACAGATACGCAGTATTTT. It yields the protein CASTLPGQGYTDTQYF. The full variable domain, its missing parts supplied by reference TRBV19 and TRBJ2-3, is DGGITQSPKYLFRKEGQNVTLSCEQNLNHDAMYWYRQDPGQGLRLIYYSQIVNDFQKGDIAEGYSVSREKKESFPLTVTSAQKNPTAFYLCASTLPGQGYTDTQYFGPGTRLTVL.

The rearrangement uses TRBV7-2 and TRBJ1-5; TRBD1 might be the D (5 bases). With 6 bases removed from V and 3 bases from J, the gap between germline ends came to 6 bases. The CDR3 has 12 amino acids. Per germline, CDR1 SGHTA and CDR2 FQGNSA. CDR3: CASRGDNQPQHF. The CDR3 DNA sequence: TGTGCCAGCAGGGGGGACAATCAGCCCCAGCATTTT.

In this sample, this clonotype turned up many times. CDR3 sequence (DNA): TGCGCCAGCAGCCGGGCCGGGACAGGCCGTAATTCACCCCTCCACTTT. This codes for CASSRAGTGRNSPLHF. The rearrangement links TRBV4-3 to TRBJ1-6; 8 bases fit TRBD1. The CDR3 covers 16 residues. The trim removed 4 bases at V and 6 bases at J, leaving 8 bases unmatched. The germline gives CDR1 LGHNA, CDR2 YSLEER.

V is TRBV10-3 and J is TRBJ1-2; 9 nucleotides line up with TRBD1. The CDR3 has 15 amino acids. Per germline, CDR1 ENHRY and CDR2 SYGVKD. V was clipped by 7 bases and J by 5 bases; unmatched bases: 11. DNA for the CDR3: TGTGCCATCACCGATTATCCGGGACAGGGATATGGCTACACCTTC. Protein product: CAITDYPGQGYGYTF.

The sample holds many counts of this clonotype. The chain combines TRBV11-2 with TRBJ2-7, with a weak D call TRBD1 (5 bases). The ends were cut back, 4 bases at V and 0 bases at J, with 19 bases in the middle. This CDR3 has 17 residues. CDR1 is SGHAT, CDR2 FQNNGV, per germline. The CDR3 loop is CASSSETGRLSSYEQYF. The CDR3 DNA reads TGTGCCAGCAGCTCAGAAACAGGACGTTTGAGCTCCTACGAGCAGTACTTC.

Ten or more counts support this clonotype. The rearrangement uses TRBV11-2 and TRBJ2-7; D is possibly TRBD1 (6 bases). The CDR3 has 13 residues. The V gene lost 5 bases and the J gene lost 9 bases, with 17 bases spanning the gap. CDR1 is SGHAT, CDR2 FQNNGV, per germline. DNA for the CDR3: TGTGCCAGCAGCCAAACCGAGGGGGTTGGGCAGTACTTC. Translated: CASSQTEGVGQYF. Based on the CDR3 plus reference TRBV11-2 and TRBJ2-7, the full variable domain is EAGVAQSPRYKIIEKRQSVAFWCNPISGHATLYWYQQILGQGPKLLIQFQNNGVVDDSQLPKDRFSAERLKGVDSTLKIQPAKLEDSAVYLCASSQTEGVGQYFGPGTRLTVT.

This clonotype occurred many times. The J gene is TRBJ2-3, the V gene TRBV7-2, with 11 bases identical to TRBD2. The CDR3 runs to 16 residues. Germline V gene sequence: CDR1 SGHTA, CDR2 FQGNSA. With 0 bases clipped from V and 7 bases from J, the junction kept 6 bases outside the gene matches. CDR3 sequence reads: CASSLASGGAPNTQYF. CDR3 DNA: TGTGCCAGCAGCTTAGCTAGCGGGGGGGCCCCGAATACGCAGTATTTT.

This clonotype occurred many times. The chain is built from TRBV11-2 and TRBJ1-4; D is perhaps TRBD1 (6 bases). The V end lost 4 bases, the J end lost 1 base, and 10 bases lay between the germline ends. This CDR3 spans 15 amino acids. Per the germline V gene, CDR1 is SGHAT and CDR2 is FQNNGV. The DNA for the CDR3 is TGTGCCAGCAGCTCCCTGACAGGAACTAATGAAAAACTGTTTTTT. This gives the protein CASSSLTGTNEKLFF.

This clonotype was seen many times. This sequence joins TRBV5-4 and TRBJ2-7; 7 nucleotides match TRBD2. The CDR3 totals 15 residues. V lost 4 bases and J lost 2; bases outside the gene matches: 9. Germline assignment: CDR1 SGHNT and CDR2 YYREEE (reference sequence). The chain's CDR3 is CASSRDGGVTYEQYV. Written as DNA, the CDR3 is TGTGCCAGCAGCCGGGATGGGGGGGTGACCTACGAGCAGTACGTC.

This clonotype was seen ten or more times. This rearrangement joins TRBV7-2 to TRBJ2-7, with D tentatively TRBD2 (6 bases). This CDR3 is 14 amino acids long. Trimming took off 3 bases at V and 0 bases at J, with 9 bases between the two ends. The germline gives CDR1 SGHTA, CDR2 FQGNSA. CDR3 amino acids: CASSFLASSYEQYF. CDR3 nucleotides: TGTGCCAGCAGCTTCCTAGCGAGCTCCTACGAGCAGTACTTC.

This rearrangement joins TRBV5-4 to TRBJ2-3; no definite D call. The CDR3 consists of 12 residues. CDR1 and CDR2 from the germline V gene are SGHNT and YYREEE (reference sequence). V shed 5 bases and J shed 6 bases, with 10 bases lying between them. The CDR3 sequence: CASRDQADTQYF. The CDR3 nucleotides are TGTGCCAGCAGAGATCAAGCGGATACGCAGTATTTT.